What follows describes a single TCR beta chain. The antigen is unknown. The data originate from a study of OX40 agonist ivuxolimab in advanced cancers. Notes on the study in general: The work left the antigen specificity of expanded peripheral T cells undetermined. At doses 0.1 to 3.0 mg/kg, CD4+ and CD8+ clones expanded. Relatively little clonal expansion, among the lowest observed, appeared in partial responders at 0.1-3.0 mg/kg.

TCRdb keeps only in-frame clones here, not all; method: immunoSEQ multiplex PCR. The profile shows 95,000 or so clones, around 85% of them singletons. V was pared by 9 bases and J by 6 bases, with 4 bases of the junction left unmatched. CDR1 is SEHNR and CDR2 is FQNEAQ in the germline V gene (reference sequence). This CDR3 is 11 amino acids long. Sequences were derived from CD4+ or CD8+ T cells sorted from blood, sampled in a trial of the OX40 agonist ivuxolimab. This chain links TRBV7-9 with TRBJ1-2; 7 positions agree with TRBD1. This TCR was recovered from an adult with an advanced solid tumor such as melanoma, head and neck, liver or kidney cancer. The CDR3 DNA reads TGTGCCAGTCAGGGGGATAATGGCTACACCTTC. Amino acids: CASQGDNGYTF.